This is a list of T cell receptor beta chains from one sample in a study of T cells after yellow fever vaccination. Each CDR3 protein is one row after TCRdb ran MiXCR on the 5' RACE reads. The sample records under 300,000 distinct CDR3 sequences, roughly 7.2% being singletons. The specimen comprised CD4+ T cells sorted from PBMCs, sampled 15 days after the yellow fever booster vaccination. Every receptor here comes from a young man who received the YFV17D yellow fever vaccine. The CDR3 runs from the conserved cysteine through the conserved F or W. Each record gives: J gene, clone size, V gene, D gene, CDR3 DNA, CDR3 protein. The D gene is left open where the match is weak. Clone size, where shown, is once, few, many, or a class for clones that have expanded.

TRBJ1-5,many,TRBV4-1,NA,TGCGCCAGCAGCCAAGGAAGGACGAGGGGTCAGCCCCAGCATTTT,CASSQGRTRGQPQHF
TRBJ1-6,few,TRBV12-3/TRBV12-4,NA,TGTGCCAGCAGTTTCTCCGGGCGGGGATCACCCCTCCACTTT,CASSFSGRGSPLHF
TRBJ2-7,few,TRBV11-2,NA,TGTGCCAGCAGCGCAAGCGTTGACTTCTACGAGCAGTACTTC,CASSASVDFYEQYF
TRBJ2-3,NA,TRBV12-3/TRBV12-4,NA,TGTGCCAGCAGCCTCGGGGCGGGCAGGGTCACAGATACGCAGTATTTT,CASSLGAGRVTDTQYF
TRBJ2-2,NA,TRBV5-4,NA,TGTGCCAGCAGCTTGGACAGGGAATTCACCGGGGAGCTGTTTTTT,CASSLDREFTGELFF
TRBJ2-7,NA,TRBV18,NA,TGTGCCAGCTCAACATTAGGGCCCCACGAGCAGTACTTC,CASSTLGPHEQYF
TRBJ2-3,many,TRBV2,TRBD2,TGTGCCAGCAGCGGGGGACTAGCGCCTAGCACAGATACGCAGTATTTT,CASSGGLAPSTDTQYF
TRBJ2-5,NA,TRBV18,TRBD1,TGTGCCAGCTCACCACCGGACAGGGTGTCGTTGGAGACCCAGTACTTC,CASSPPDRVSLETQYF
TRBJ2-7,few,TRBV19,TRBD1,TGTGCCAGTAGTATGGTCGGGACAGGGGCCTACGAGCAGTACTTC,CASSMVGTGAYEQYF
TRBJ2-7,NA,TRBV20-1,NA,TGCAGTGCTAGGGATGGTTTACGGAAATTCTACGAGCAGTACTTC,CSARDGLRKFYEQYF
TRBJ2-5,NA,TRBV6-5,TRBD2,TGTGCCAGCAGTTACGAAGCGGGAGGGCCAGAGACCCAGTACTTC,CASSYEAGGPETQYF
TRBJ2-7,few,TRBV27,NA,TGTGCCAGCAGTTTACAGGGGGCTCGGCGGGAGACTGTAAGGTACGAGCAGTACTTC,CASSLQGARRETVRYEQYF
TRBJ2-5,many,TRBV7-9,NA,TGTGCCAGCAGCTTAACTCGGGAGTACCAGGAGACCCAGTACTTC,CASSLTREYQETQYF
TRBJ2-2,NA,TRBV7-2,NA,TGTGCCAGCAGCTTAAGGCTAGCGAGGAGCACCGGGGAGCTGTTTTTT,CASSLRLARSTGELFF